The T cell receptor beta chain described here comes from a study of response to subunit inactivated influenza vaccine. TCRdb ran MiXCR on the RT-PCR reads and lists one entry per CDR3 protein. The sample yields roughly 540,000 distinct CDR3 sequences, approximately 22% seen once. The CDR3 is made up of 14 amino acids. Trimming shortened V by 6 bases and J by 5 bases, and 13 bases separated the two germline ends. CDR1 is SNHLY, CDR2 FYNNEI, per germline. These data were also filed under a second study, of T cells expressing NK-cell markers. That work contributes: As the method of synthesis, 5'RACE template switching with UMIs yielded TCR beta cDNA. Among eight sequenced donors, seven carried HCMV seropositivity while one was seronegative. Sorting in several experiments was restricted by an anti-gamma-delta TCR antibody to alpha-beta TCR T cells. The study found dominant NKG2C+ clonotypes at about 1.0-7.0% of CD8+ T cells in six donors. Several donors showed these clonotypes also leading the CD3+CD56-NKG2C+ fraction.

The chain links TRBV2 to TRBJ1-4, with D unresolved. The sequenced sample was CD4+ T cells sorted from PBMCs, obtained 11 to 12 days after vaccination. The sequence derives from a man over 45 who received an inactivated influenza vaccine. CDR3 DNA sequence: TGTGCCAGCAGGTACAGCGGCCGAAATGAAAAACTGTTTTTT. Translating gives CASRYSGRNEKLFF.